A selection of T cell receptor beta chains follows, all from one sample in a study of control samples from healthy donors and cancer patients. Data came from immunoSEQ multiplex PCR; TCRdb stores just in-frame clones and leaves some out. The sample lists approximately 90,000 clones, approximately 86% occurring once. Sequences were obtained from blood. The receptors were gathered from a man aged 30 to 39 in good health. The CDR3 runs from the conserved cysteine through the conserved F or W. A D gene is named only where the DNA matches it firmly. Expanded clones are given a class, and other clones once, few, many or no size at all.

v_call	d_call	j_call	clone_size	cdr3_aa	cdr3_nt
TRBV7-9	.	TRBJ1-1	medium-sized	CASSLGWGGRGTEAFF	TGTGCCAGCAGCTTAGGCTGGGGGGGAAGGGGCACTGAAGCTTTCTTT
TRBV5-1	.	TRBJ2-5	.	CASGSGTPQETQYF	TGCGCCAGCGGTTCCGGGACACCCCAAGAGACCCAGTACTTC
TRBV10-3	.	TRBJ1-3	.	CAISRQDTSGNTIYF	TGTGCCATCAGTAGACAGGATACCTCTGGAAACACCATATATTTT
TRBV10-3	.	TRBJ2-5	.	CAISGPSQATQYF	TGTGCCATCAGTGGCCCCTCCCAGGCGACCCAGTACTTC
TRBV27	TRBD1	TRBJ2-7	.	CASSLAGTGGSEQYF	TGTGCCAGCAGTTTAGCCGGGACAGGGGGCAGCGAGCAGTACTTC
TRBV6-5	.	TRBJ1-2	.	CASSPDGGAYGYTF	TGTGCCAGCAGTCCCGATGGGGGTGCCTATGGCTACACCTTC
TRBV10-3	TRBD1	TRBJ1-2	.	CATGGGQAAYGYTF	TGTGCCACTGGCGGGGGACAGGCGGCCTATGGCTACACCTTC
TRBV24-1	TRBD1	TRBJ2-5	.	CATSAPGTEEETQYF	TGTGCCACCAGTGCTCCCGGGACAGAAGAAGAGACCCAGTACTTC
TRBV12-5	TRBD1	TRBJ1-4	.	CASGSEGTGLNEKLFF	TGTGCTAGTGGTTCTGAGGGGACAGGCCTAAATGAAAAACTGTTTTTT
TRBV5-1	.	TRBJ1-2	.	CASSLGQGQGYTF	TGCGCCAGCAGCTTGGGGCAGGGGCAAGGCTACACCTTC
TRBV5-1	TRBD2	TRBJ2-2	.	CASSPGRGDKLLTGELFF	TGCGCCAGCAGCCCGGGGAGGGGAGATAAATTACTTACCGGGGAGCTGTTTTTT
TRBV4-1	TRBD1	TRBJ1-2	.	CASSQEPTGNYGYTF	TGCGCCAGCAGCCAAGAGCCGACAGGGAACTATGGCTATACCTTC
TRBV7-6	.	TRBJ2-2	once	CASSSTGELFF	TGTGCCAGCTCCTCCACCGGGGAGCTGTTTTTT
TRBV9	.	TRBJ2-3	.	CASSVDPSTDTQYF	TGTGCCAGCAGCGTAGACCCCAGCACAGATACGCAGTATTTT
TRBV11-2	TRBD2	TRBJ2-3	.	CASSFQGTSLDTQYF	TGTGCCAGCAGCTTTCAAGGGACTAGTTTAGATACGCAGTATTTT
TRBV5-1	TRBD1	TRBJ1-2	.	CASNPDRGGYTF	TGCGCCAGCAACCCGGACAGGGGGGGCTACACCTTC
TRBV29-1	TRBD2	TRBJ2-2	.	CSVGGPSSGANTGELFF	TGCAGCGTTGGAGGGCCGTCTAGCGGAGCGAACACCGGGGAGCTGTTTTTT
TRBV6-5	TRBD1	TRBJ1-2	.	CASSRDRTAGYTF	TGTGCCAGCAGCCGGGACAGGACCGCCGGCTACACCTTC
TRBV12-3/TRBV12-4	.	TRBJ1-2	.	CASSLEPNYGYTF	TGTGCCAGCAGTTTAGAACCTAACTATGGCTACACCTTC
TRBV5-4	.	TRBJ1-4	.	CASSPRGGSKEKLFF	TGTGCCAGCTCTCCCCGGGGGGGTAGTAAGGAAAAACTGTTTTTT
TRBV6-5	.	TRBJ1-5	few	CASSYGPNQNQPQHF	TGTGCCAGCAGTTATGGACCCAACCAAAATCAGCCCCAGCATTTT
TRBV18	.	TRBJ1-6	.	CASSAPGTIQSPLHF	TGTGCCAGCTCAGCCCCCGGGACGATACAATCACCCCTCCACTTT
TRBV10-3	.	TRBJ2-3	.	CAISEGHRLSTDTQYF	TGTGCCATCAGTGAGGGACATCGGCTCAGCACAGATACGCAGTATTTT
TRBV29-1	.	TRBJ1-2	.	CSVDRAGENYGYTF	TGCAGCGTTGATAGGGCAGGGGAAAATTATGGCTACACCTTC
TRBV30	TRBD1	TRBJ1-6	.	CAWSSTGGISPLHF	TGTGCCTGGAGTTCGACAGGGGGCATATCACCCCTCCACTTT
TRBV5-4	.	TRBJ2-5	.	CASSLEASETQYF	TGTGCCAGCAGCTTGGAGGCGTCGGAGACCCAGTACTTC
TRBV6-5	.	TRBJ1-1	.	CASSYPPLAFF	TGTGCCAGCAGTTACCCCCCATTGGCTTTCTTT
TRBV3-1/TRBV3-2	TRBD2	TRBJ2-1	.	CASSPVSGGAGDEQFF	TGTGCCAGCAGCCCGGTGAGCGGGGGGGCCGGAGATGAGCAGTTCTTC
TRBV4-1	.	TRBJ2-1	.	CASSPPGVSYNEQFF	TGCGCCAGCAGCCCCCCGGGGGTCTCCTACAATGAGCAGTTCTTC
TRBV29-1	.	TRBJ1-2	.	CSVEFGPGYTF	TGCAGCGTTGAGTTTGGGCCTGGCTACACCTTC
TRBV3-1/TRBV3-2	TRBD1	TRBJ2-2	.	CASSPRDRGTGELFF	TGTGCCAGCAGCCCGAGGGACAGGGGGACCGGGGAGCTGTTTTTT
TRBV29-1	.	TRBJ1-2	.	CSVGESYGYTF	TGCAGCGTTGGTGAGAGCTATGGCTACACCTTC
TRBV10-3	TRBD1	TRBJ1-2	.	CAISESTGTYTF	TGTGCCATCAGTGAGTCGACAGGGACCTACACCTTC
TRBV7-9	.	TRBJ2-3	.	CASSFGQPTDTQYF	TGTGCCAGCAGCTTTGGACAGCCCACAGATACGCAGTATTTT
TRBV25-1	TRBD1	TRBJ2-3	.	CASRGQGWDTQYF	TGTGCCAGCAGGGGACAGGGGTGGGATACGCAGTATTTT
TRBV6-5	TRBD1	TRBJ1-2	once	CASTPRQGAGYTF	TGTGCCAGCACGCCGCGGCAGGGGGCAGGCTACACCTTC
TRBV30	.	TRBJ1-2	once	CAWSQGGAGHDYGYTF	TGTGCCTGGAGTCAAGGGGGGGCCGGCCACGACTATGGCTACACCTTC
TRBV2	.	TRBJ1-3	once	CASAIRGGNTIYF	TGTGCCAGCGCGATAAGGGGCGGAAACACCATATATTTT
TRBV5-5	.	TRBJ2-3	.	CASSLVGFKTDTQYF	TGTGCCAGCAGCTTGGTGGGGTTCAAAACAGATACGCAGTATTTT
TRBV11-2	TRBD1	TRBJ2-3	few	CAGGTGASRDTQYF	TGTGCCGGCGGGACAGGGGCCTCAAGGGATACGCAGTATTTT
TRBV11-2	.	TRBJ2-3	.	CASSSLAGPGTDTQYF	TGTGCCAGCAGCTCTTTGGCAGGGCCCGGCACAGATACGCAGTATTTT
TRBV19	.	TRBJ2-1	few	CASRDRTGREYEQFF	TGTGCCAGTAGGGACCGGACAGGGAGGGAATATGAGCAGTTCTTC
TRBV3-1/TRBV3-2	TRBD2	TRBJ2-5	.	CASSQGLAGGAQYF	TGTGCCAGCAGCCAAGGACTAGCGGGGGGGGCCCAGTACTTC
TRBV5-4	TRBD1	TRBJ1-1	.	CASSLPGQGAAFF	TGTGCCAGCAGCTTACCGGGACAGGGGGCCGCTTTCTTT
TRBV30	.	TRBJ2-3	.	CAWSVSRDTQYF	TGTGCCTGGAGTGTAAGTCGAGATACGCAGTATTTT
TRBV25-1	.	TRBJ2-3	.	CASRKGHHGTDTQYF	TGTGCCAGTAGGAAGGGACATCATGGCACAGATACGCAGTATTTT
TRBV3-1/TRBV3-2	TRBD1	TRBJ2-2	.	CASSLRTGSTGELFF	TGTGCCAGCAGCCTGCGGACAGGGAGCACCGGGGAGCTGTTTTTT